Each of the 10 T cell receptor beta chains below was sequenced from the same sample in a study of T cells after posttransplantation cyclophosphamide listed by TCRdb under 2016. The library relied on the immunoSEQ multiplex PCR assay. The table comes from immuneACCESS by way of TCRdb, which keeps in-frame sequences with V and J called. Part of the clones is missing from these tables; in studies checked, under half for an unresolved V gene and the rest for unknown reasons. The data for this sample show approximately 35,000 clones, each detected more than once. The ten largest clones represent approximately 4.8% of the sample. The sequenced sample was PBMCs. All receptors come from a woman aged 25 to 45 in good health and a related stem cell transplant donor.

V usage is TRBV7-2 and J usage is TRBJ2-5; no firm D call. Germline loops: CDR1 SGHTA, CDR2 FQGNSA. V dropped 1 base and J dropped 5 bases, with 11 bases sitting between them. This CDR3 is built from 14 residues. CDR3 residues: CASSLDTASETQYF. The CDR3 DNA is TGTGCCAGCAGCTTAGATACAGCCTCGGAGACCCAGTACTTC.

This clone was recorded at least ten times. The V and J genes are TRBV5-6 and TRBJ1-5; 7 positions agree with TRBD1. The V gene end was trimmed by 4 bases and the J gene end by 4 bases; junction bases not matched to a gene: 5. The CDR3 sequence is 14 residues long. Germline CDR1 reads SGHDT; CDR2 reads YYEEEE. This chain's CDR3 is CASSLGDRNQPQHF. The CDR3 DNA follows: TGTGCCAGCAGCCTTGGGGACAGAAATCAGCCCCAGCATTTT.

At least ten counts were recorded for this clone. V and J are TRBV5-4 and TRBJ2-3, with 8 bases fitting TRBD2. The V and J ends lost 4 bases and 8 bases, in that order; junction bases with no gene match: 6. The CDR3 covers 13 residues. Germline V gene lookup returns CDR1 SGHNT and CDR2 YYREEE (reference sequence). CDR3 loop: CASSGTSSATQYF. The CDR3 DNA reads TGTGCCAGCAGCGGGACTAGTTCGGCTACGCAGTATTTT.

The chain combines TRBV28 with TRBJ1-2; D remains unclear. Germline V lookup: CDR1 MDHEN, CDR2 SYDVKM. Trimming took off 2 bases at V and 8 bases at J, with 12 bases between the two ends. This CDR3 has 13 amino acids. CDR3 in amino acids: CASSLHRAGGYTF. The CDR3 DNA reads as TGTGCCAGCAGTTTACACCGAGCAGGCGGCTACACCTTC.

This clone was counted at least ten times. The chain uses TRBV10-3 and TRBJ2-2; 7 bases fit TRBD1. The CDR3 is 16 amino acids. J gave up 2 bases and V 7 bases, and 10 bases lay outside the gene matches. Germline CDR1 reads ENHRY; CDR2 reads SYGVKD. The CDR3 here is CAINSPDRDNTGELFF. CDR3 DNA sequence: TGTGCCATCAACTCGCCAGACAGGGACAACACCGGGGAGCTGTTTTTT.

V usage is TRBV7-2 and J usage is TRBJ1-1; possibly TRBD1 for D (5 bases). With 2 bases removed from V and 11 bases from J, the gap between germline ends came to 15 bases. Germline V gives CDR1 SGHTA, CDR2 FQGNSA. The CDR3 has 13 amino acids. This chain's CDR3 is CASSLKGARGAFF. CDR3 coding DNA: TGTGCCAGCAGCTTAAAAGGGGCCCGAGGGGCTTTCTTT.

This clone has a count of ten or more. J is TRBJ1-1 and V is TRBV4-2; 8 nucleotides align to TRBD1. CDR1 and CDR2 (germline): LGHNA, YNFKEQ. Germline trimming cut 4 bases from V and 3 bases from J; bases unmatched to any gene: 7. The CDR3 sequence is 15 residues long. The chain's CDR3 is CASSPPDRADTEAFF. CDR3 DNA: TGTGCCAGCAGCCCACCGGACAGGGCTGACACTGAAGCTTTCTTT.

This clone was seen repeatedly, ten times or more. The CDR3 spells CATTGGTSNQPQHF. The CDR3 DNA reads as TGTGCCACCACGGGGGGGACGAGCAATCAGCCCCAGCATTTT. The V and J genes are TRBV7-9 and TRBJ1-5; D is possibly TRBD1 (5 bases). The CDR3 is 14 amino acids. Germline CDR1 is SEHNR and CDR2 is FQNEAQ (reference sequence). With 10 bases removed from V and 1 base from J, the gap between germline ends came to 14 bases. Filled out from reference TRBV7-9 and TRBJ1-5, the complete variable domain reads DTGVSQNPRHKITKRGQNVTFRCDPISEHNRLYWYRQTLGQGPEFLTYFQNEAQLEKSRLLSDRFSAERPKGSFSTLEIQRTEQGDSAMYLCATTGGTSNQPQHFGDGTRLSIL.

This clone was observed many times. J is TRBJ1-2 and V is TRBV5-6; TRBD1 is a possible D gene (5 bases). There are 13 residues in the CDR3. Germline V gives CDR1 SGHDT, CDR2 YYEEEE. V lost 6 bases and J 7 bases, leaving 16 bases between the germline ends. This CDR3 reads CASTLTGEVGYTF. Written as DNA, the CDR3 is TGTGCCAGCACTTTGACGGGGGAGGTTGGCTACACCTTC. The full variable domain, its missing parts supplied by reference TRBV5-6 and TRBJ1-2, is DAGVTQSPTHLIKTRGQQVTLRCSPKSGHDTVSWYQQALGQGPQFIFQYYEEEERQRGNFPDRFSGHQFPNYSSELNVNALLLGDSALYLCASTLTGEVGYTFGSGTRLTVV.

This clone was counted between two and nine times. This chain links TRBV7-8 with TRBJ2-5, with D maybe TRBD2 (7 bases). V dropped 5 bases and J dropped 4 bases, with 17 bases sitting between them. CDR1 SGHVS and CDR2 FQNEAQ come from the germline V gene. The CDR3 sequence is 15 residues long. The CDR3 reads CASSLYGGALETQYF. CDR3 coding DNA: TGTGCCAGCAGCCTATATGGGGGGGCTTTAGAGACCCAGTACTTC.